The 13 T cell receptor beta chains below come from one sample, sequenced in a study of a mutant IDH1 vaccine in newly diagnosed glioma. Sequenced by immunoSEQ multiplex PCR; TCRdb stores in-frame clones only, minus some. The sample holds 35,000 to 50,000 clones; around 92% are singletons and the top ten take 2.3%. Time point of the sample: week 35, safety follow-up. Alongside topical imiquimod, each dose of vaccine comprised 300 ug of mutant IDH1 20-mer peptide. Their specific antigens are unknown. This material consisted of PBMCs, taken from a glioma patient whose treatment included an IDH1 peptide vaccine. The receptors were gathered from a man between 50 and 59 years old with glioma.

This rearrangement joins TRBV6-1 to TRBJ1-1, with a weak D call TRBD1 (6 bases). CDR1 is MNHNS, CDR2 SASEGT, per germline. Trimming pared 6 bases from V and 7 bases from J, leaving 12 bases between. The CDR3 contains 12 residues. The CDR3 region has the DNA TGTGCCAGCAGAGCAGACAGGTTTGAAGCTTTCTTT. Its translation: CASRADRFEAFF.

The V call is TRBV10-1, the J call TRBJ2-3, with D perhaps TRBD1 or TRBD2 (5 bases each). The CDR3 runs to 18 residues. The germline V and J ends were trimmed by 6 bases and 2 bases, with 24 bases remaining between them. Germline V gene data show CDR1 as WNHNN and CDR2 as SYGVQD (reference sequence). DNA for the CDR3: TGCGCCAGCAGCGGCCCCGGGACCCAACCTCGTATCACAGATACGCAGTATTTT. This encodes CASSGPGTQPRITDTQYF.

The V and J genes are TRBV6-6 and TRBJ2-4; D unclear. The CDR3 sequence is 13 residues long. Trimming pared 6 bases from V and 1 base from J, leaving 7 bases between. The germline CDR1 and CDR2 sequences are MNHNY and SVGAGI (reference sequence). The CDR3 protein is CASRVQAKNIQYF. In DNA, the CDR3 is TGTGCCAGCAGGGTCCAGGCCAAAAACATTCAGTACTTC.

This sequence joins TRBV4-1 and TRBJ2-1; 13 nucleotides match TRBD2. This CDR3 is 16 amino acids long. Germline values: CDR1 MGHRA, CDR2 YSYEKL. The V and J ends lost 4 bases and 4 bases, in that order; junction bases with no gene match: 4. The CDR3: CASSRGTSGIYNEQFF. CDR3 nucleotide sequence: TGCGCCAGCAGCCGAGGGACTAGCGGGATATACAATGAGCAGTTCTTC.

The CDR3 nucleotides are TGTGCCACCAGCAGAGTGCCGAGTCCCTCCTACGAGCAGTACTTC. Its protein product is CATSRVPSPSYEQYF. The V call is TRBV15, the J call TRBJ2-7; D is uncertain. The CDR3 consists of 15 residues. V shed 1 base and J shed 0 bases, with 10 bases lying between them. CDR1 and CDR2 (germline): LNHNV, YYDKDF (reference sequence).

The chain has TRBV7-9 and TRBJ1-1; perhaps TRBD1 as D (5 bases). Deletions cut 4 bases from V and 0 bases from J, with 12 bases between. Germline lookup yields CDR1 SEHNR and CDR2 FQNEAQ (reference sequence). The CDR3 is made up of 15 amino acids. CDR3 DNA: TGTGCCAGCAGCTGGGCAGGGTACATGAACACTGAAGCTTTCTTT. This codes for CASSWAGYMNTEAFF.

This clone was found a few times. The genes are TRBV7-2 and TRBJ1-2; TRBD1 agrees at 8 bases. J was trimmed by 7 bases and V by 2 bases; bases with no gene match: 6. Germline V CDR1 and CDR2: SGHTA, FQGNSA. CDR3 length: 14 residues. CDR3 DNA: TGTGCCAGCAGCTTATCAGGGGGCGCCTCTGGCTACACCTTC. Translation gives CASSLSGGASGYTF.

V usage is TRBV7-9 and J usage is TRBJ1-1; D is perhaps TRBD1 (6 bases). The length of the CDR3 is 15 residues. The germline CDR1 and CDR2 sequences are SEHNR and FQNEAQ (reference sequence). Trimming shortened V by 5 bases and J by 6 bases, and 19 bases separated the two germline ends. The DNA of the CDR3 is TGTGCCAGCAGCCCAAAGGAGGGGGGGTGGGCTGAAGCTTTCTTT. Translating gives CASSPKEGGWAEAFF. The entire variable domain, with the rest obtained from reference TRBV7-9 and TRBJ1-1, is as follows: DTGVSQNPRHKITKRGQNVTFRCDPISEHNRLYWYRQTLGQGPEFLTYFQNEAQLEKSRLLSDRFSAERPKGSFSTLEIQRTEQGDSAMYLCASSPKEGGWAEAFFGQGTRLTVV.

The V gene is TRBV7-6, the J gene TRBJ2-5; D tentatively fits TRBD1 or TRBD2 (6 bases each). The CDR3 has 16 amino acids. V lost 4 bases to trimming and J lost 1 base, with 16 bases between them. CDR1 and CDR2 from the germline V gene are SGHVS and FNYEAQ. The CDR3 sequence: CASSSPVPGAQETQYF. DNA of the CDR3: TGTGCCAGCAGCTCGCCCGTGCCGGGGGCCCAAGAGACCCAGTACTTC.

The chain couples TRBV2 to TRBJ2-1; 10 positions agree with TRBD1. The CDR3 extends over 14 amino acids. Per germline, CDR1 SNHLY and CDR2 FYNNEI. Losses at the gene ends were 6 bases for V and 3 bases for J; bases not matched to a gene: 2. CDR3 sequence (DNA): TGTGCCAGCAGCCGGGACAGGGGCTACAATGAGCAGTTCTTC. Its translation is CASSRDRGYNEQFF.

The chain combines TRBV6-6 with TRBJ2-1, with TRBD2 matching over 11 bases. Germline-derived CDR1 and CDR2 are MNHNY and SVGAGI (reference sequence). The CDR3 contains 16 residues. V gave up 2 bases and J gave up 12 bases; unmatched junction bases: 12. As DNA, the CDR3 is TGTGCCAGCAGTTACCCCCCACTAGCGGGAGTCAACGCGCAGTTCTTC. Its translation: CASSYPPLAGVNAQFF.

The chain has TRBV6-5 and TRBJ1-5; D is unclear. V shed 8 bases and J shed 7 bases, with 3 bases lying between them. CDR1 MNHEY and CDR2 SVGAGI come from the germline V gene. The CDR3 is made up of 9 amino acids. The CDR3 sequence is CASGQPQHF. CDR3 in DNA: TGTGCCAGCGGGCAGCCCCAGCATTTT.

V and J are TRBV28 and TRBJ2-7; 7 nucleotides align to TRBD1. CDR3 length equals 16 residues. Germline CDR1 is MDHEN and CDR2 is SYDVKM. J lost 7 bases, V lost 5 bases, and 17 bases had no gene match. The CDR3 DNA reads TGTGCCAGCAGTCCCGCCGACAGGGCCCGGTCAGGGGAGCAGTACTTC. Amino acids: CASSPADRARSGEQYF.